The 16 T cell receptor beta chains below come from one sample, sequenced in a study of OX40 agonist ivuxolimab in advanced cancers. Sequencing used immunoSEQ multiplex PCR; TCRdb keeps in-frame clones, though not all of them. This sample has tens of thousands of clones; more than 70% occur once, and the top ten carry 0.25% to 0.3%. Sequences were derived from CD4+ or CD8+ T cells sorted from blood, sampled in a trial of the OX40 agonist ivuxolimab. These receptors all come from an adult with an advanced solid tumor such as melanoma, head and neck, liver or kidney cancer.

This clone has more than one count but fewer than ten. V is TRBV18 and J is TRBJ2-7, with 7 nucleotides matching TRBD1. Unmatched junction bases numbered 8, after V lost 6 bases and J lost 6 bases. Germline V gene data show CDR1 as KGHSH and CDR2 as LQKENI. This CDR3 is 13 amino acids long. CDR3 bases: TGTGCCAGCTCTCGCGGACAGGCATCCGAGCAGTACTTC. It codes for CASSRGQASEQYF.

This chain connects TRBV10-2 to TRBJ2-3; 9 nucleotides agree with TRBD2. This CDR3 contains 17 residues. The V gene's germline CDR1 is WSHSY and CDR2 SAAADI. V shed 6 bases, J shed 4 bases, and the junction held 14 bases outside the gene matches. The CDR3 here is CASSLHGAGGFSDTQYF. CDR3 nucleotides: TGCGCCAGCAGCCTACATGGCGCGGGAGGGTTTTCAGATACGCAGTATTTT.

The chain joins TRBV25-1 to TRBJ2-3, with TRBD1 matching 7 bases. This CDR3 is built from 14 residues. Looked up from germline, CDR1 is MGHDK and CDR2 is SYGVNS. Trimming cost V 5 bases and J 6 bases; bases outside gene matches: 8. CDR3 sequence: CASSPPDRIDTQYF. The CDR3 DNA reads TGTGCCAGCAGTCCCCCGGACAGGATCGATACGCAGTATTTT.

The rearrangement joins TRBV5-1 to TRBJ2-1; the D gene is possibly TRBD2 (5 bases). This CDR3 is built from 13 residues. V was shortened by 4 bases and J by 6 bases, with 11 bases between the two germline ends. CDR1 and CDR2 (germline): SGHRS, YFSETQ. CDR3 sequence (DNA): TGCGCCAGCAGCCAGAACGAGGGCAATGAGCAGTTCTTC. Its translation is CASSQNEGNEQFF.

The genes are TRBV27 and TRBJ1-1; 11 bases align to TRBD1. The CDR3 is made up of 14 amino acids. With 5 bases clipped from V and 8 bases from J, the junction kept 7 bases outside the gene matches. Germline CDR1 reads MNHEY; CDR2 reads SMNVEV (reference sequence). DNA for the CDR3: TGTGCCAGCAGTGGATGGACAGGGGGCGCCGAAGCTTTCTTT. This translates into CASSGWTGGAEAFF.

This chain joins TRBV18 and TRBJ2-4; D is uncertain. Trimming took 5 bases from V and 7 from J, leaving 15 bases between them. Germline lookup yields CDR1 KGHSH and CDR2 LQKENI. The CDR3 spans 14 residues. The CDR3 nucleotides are TGTGCCAGCTCAACCCCCCTCCTAGGGAACATTCAGTACTTC. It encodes CASSTPLLGNIQYF.

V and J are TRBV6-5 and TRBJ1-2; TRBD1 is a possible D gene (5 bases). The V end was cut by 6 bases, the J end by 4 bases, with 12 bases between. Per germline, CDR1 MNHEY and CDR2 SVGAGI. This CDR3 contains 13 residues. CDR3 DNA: TGTGCCAGCAGCCGGGGGACCGCCTATGGCTACACCTTC. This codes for CASSRGTAYGYTF.

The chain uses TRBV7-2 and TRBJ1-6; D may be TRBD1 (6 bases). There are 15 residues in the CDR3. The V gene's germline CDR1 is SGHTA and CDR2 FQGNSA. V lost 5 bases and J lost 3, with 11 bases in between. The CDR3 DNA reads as TGTGCCAGCAGCCCGGACAGAGTCTATAATTCACCCCTCCACTTT. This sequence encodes CASSPDRVYNSPLHF.

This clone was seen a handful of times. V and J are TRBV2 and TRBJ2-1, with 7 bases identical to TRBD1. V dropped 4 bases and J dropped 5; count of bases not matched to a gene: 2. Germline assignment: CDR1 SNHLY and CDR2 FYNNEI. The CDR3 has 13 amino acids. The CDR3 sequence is CASSGTGNNEQFF. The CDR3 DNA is TGTGCCAGCAGTGGGACAGGAAACAATGAGCAGTTCTTC.

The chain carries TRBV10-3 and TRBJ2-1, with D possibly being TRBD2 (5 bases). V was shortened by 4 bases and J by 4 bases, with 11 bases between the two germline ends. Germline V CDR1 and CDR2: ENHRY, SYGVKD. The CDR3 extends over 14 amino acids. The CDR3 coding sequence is TGTGCCATCAGTGGGGGAGACCTTTACAATGAGCAGTTCTTC. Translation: CAISGGDLYNEQFF.

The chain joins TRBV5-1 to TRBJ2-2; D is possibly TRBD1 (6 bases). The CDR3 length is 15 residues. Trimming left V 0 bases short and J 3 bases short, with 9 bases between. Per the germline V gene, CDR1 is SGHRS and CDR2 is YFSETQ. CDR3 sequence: CASSLERQDTGELFF. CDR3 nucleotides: TGCGCCAGCAGCTTGGAGCGACAGGACACCGGGGAGCTGTTTTTT.

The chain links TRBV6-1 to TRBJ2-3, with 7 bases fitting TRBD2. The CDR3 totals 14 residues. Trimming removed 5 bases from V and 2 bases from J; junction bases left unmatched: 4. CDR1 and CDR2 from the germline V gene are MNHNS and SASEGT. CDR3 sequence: CASSLRGDTDTQYF. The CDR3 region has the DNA TGTGCCAGCAGTCTTCGGGGGGACACAGATACGCAGTATTTT.

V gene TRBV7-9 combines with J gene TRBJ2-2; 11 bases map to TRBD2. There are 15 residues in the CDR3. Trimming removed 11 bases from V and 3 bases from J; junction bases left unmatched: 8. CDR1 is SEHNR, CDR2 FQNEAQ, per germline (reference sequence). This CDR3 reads CAGDLAGGHTGELFF. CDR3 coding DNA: TGTGCCGGGGACCTAGCGGGAGGCCACACCGGGGAGCTGTTTTTT.

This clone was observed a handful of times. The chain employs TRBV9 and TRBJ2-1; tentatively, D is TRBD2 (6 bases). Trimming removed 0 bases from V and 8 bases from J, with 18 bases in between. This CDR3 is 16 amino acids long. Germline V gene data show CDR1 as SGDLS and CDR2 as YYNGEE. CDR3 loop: CASSVGPGVVGDEQFF. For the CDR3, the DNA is TGTGCCAGCAGCGTAGGCCCGGGGGTGGTAGGGGATGAGCAGTTCTTC.

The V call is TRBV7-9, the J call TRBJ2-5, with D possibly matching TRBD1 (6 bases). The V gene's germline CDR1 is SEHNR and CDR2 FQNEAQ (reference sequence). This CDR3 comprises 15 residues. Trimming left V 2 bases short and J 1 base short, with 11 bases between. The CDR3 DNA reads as TGTGCCAGCAGCTTATTAGGGACACTCCAAGAGACCCAGTACTTC. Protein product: CASSLLGTLQETQYF.

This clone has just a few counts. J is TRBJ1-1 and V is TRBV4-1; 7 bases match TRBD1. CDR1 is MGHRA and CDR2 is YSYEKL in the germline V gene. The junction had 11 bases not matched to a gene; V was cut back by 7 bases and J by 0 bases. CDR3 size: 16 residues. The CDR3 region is CASTTSADRVNTEAFF. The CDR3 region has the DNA TGCGCCAGCACCACTTCCGCAGACAGGGTGAACACTGAAGCTTTCTTT.